The present T cell receptor (beta chain) was sequenced within a study of T cell responses to AZD1222 COVID-19 vaccine. Findings and limits, study-wide: Spike-wide coverage was observed for vaccine-associated CD4 TCRs, with dominant responses at 160-218 and 743-854.

TCRdb keeps only in-frame clones here, not all; method: immunoSEQ multiplex PCR. The data hold approximately 84,000 clones, with approximately 83% observed a single time. The length of the CDR3 is 12 residues. J was trimmed by 10 bases and V by 8 bases; bases with no gene match: 5. Germline V lookup: CDR1 MDHEN, CDR2 SYDVKM. On this clone itself: Its antigen is unidentified.

The TCR was taken from an adult who received the AZD1222 COVID-19 vaccine. The sample consisted of peripheral blood, taken 28 days after the second AZD1222 dose. V usage is TRBV28 and J usage is TRBJ1-6, with 7 positions matching TRBD1. CDR3 residues: CASGTVTSPLHF. The DNA for the CDR3 is TGTGCCAGCGGGACAGTGACCTCACCCCTCCACTTT.